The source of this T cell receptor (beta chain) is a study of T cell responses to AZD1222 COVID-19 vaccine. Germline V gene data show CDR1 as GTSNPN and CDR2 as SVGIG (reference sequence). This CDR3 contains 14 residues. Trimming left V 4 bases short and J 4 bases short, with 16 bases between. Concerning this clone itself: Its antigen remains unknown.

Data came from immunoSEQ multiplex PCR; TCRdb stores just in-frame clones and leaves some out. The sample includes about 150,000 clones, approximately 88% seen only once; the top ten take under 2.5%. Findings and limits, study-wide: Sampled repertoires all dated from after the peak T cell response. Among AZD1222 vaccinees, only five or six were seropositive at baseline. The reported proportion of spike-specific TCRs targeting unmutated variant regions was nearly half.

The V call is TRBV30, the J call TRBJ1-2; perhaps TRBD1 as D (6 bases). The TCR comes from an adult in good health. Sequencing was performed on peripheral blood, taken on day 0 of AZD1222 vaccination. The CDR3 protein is CAWILAGAGYGYTF. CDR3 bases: TGTGCCTGGATTCTTGCGGGGGCAGGCTATGGCTACACCTTC.